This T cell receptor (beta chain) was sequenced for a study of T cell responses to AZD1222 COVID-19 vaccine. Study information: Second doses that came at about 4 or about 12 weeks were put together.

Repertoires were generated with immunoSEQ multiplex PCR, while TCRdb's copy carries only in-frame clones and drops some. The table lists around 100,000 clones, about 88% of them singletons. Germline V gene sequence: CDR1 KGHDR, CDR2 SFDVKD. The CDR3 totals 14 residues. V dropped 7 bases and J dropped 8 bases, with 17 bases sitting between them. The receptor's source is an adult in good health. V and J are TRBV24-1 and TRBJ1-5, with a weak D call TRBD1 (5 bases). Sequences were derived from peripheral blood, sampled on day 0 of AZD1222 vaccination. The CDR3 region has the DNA TGTGCCACCAGGAGACTGAGTCTAGGGGAGCCCCAGCATTTT. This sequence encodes CATRRLSLGEPQHF.